The rows below give T cell receptor beta chains drawn from one sample of a study of Ad26.COV2.S vaccination and SARS-CoV-2 variants. TCRdb's table, derived via immunoSEQ multiplex PCR, lists solely in-frame clones and lacks some. The sample has about 280,000 clones; around 87% are singletons. The specimen was peripheral blood, collected in a trial of Ad26.COV2.S vaccine versus placebo. The receptors shown here come from a person aged 18-65 years who received the Ad26.COV2.S COVID-19 vaccine or a placebo. Both conserved end residues are part of each CDR3. The D gene is left open where the match is weak. Expanded clones are given a class, and other clones once, few, many or no size at all.

TRBJ2-5 | TRBV30 | . | . | 12 | TGTGCCTGGAATCTAGGCGGAGAGACCCAGTACTTC | CAWNLGGETQYF
TRBJ2-6 | TRBV7-2 | . | . | 15 | TGTGCCAGCAGCCCATGGGGAGCTGGGGCCAACGTCCTGACTTTC | CASSPWGAGANVLTF
TRBJ2-3 | TRBV6-6 | TRBD2 | . | 15 | TGTGCCAGCGGGTCACTAGCGAGTAGCACAGATACGCAGTATTTT | CASGSLASSTDTQYF
TRBJ2-5 | TRBV11-2 | . | . | 13 | TGTGCCAGCAGCTTAGCTGGGTCAGAGACCCAGTACTTC | CASSLAGSETQYF
TRBJ2-2 | TRBV6-5 | . | . | 14 | TGTGCCAGCAGGGTGTCGGACGGCACCGGGGAGCTGTTTTTT | CASRVSDGTGELFF
TRBJ2-6 | TRBV2 | . | . | 15 | TGTGCCAGCAGTGTGGAGAGCTCTGGGGCCAACGTCCTGACTTTC | CASSVESSGANVLTF
TRBJ1-1 | TRBV6-5 | . | . | 13 | TGTGCCAGCAGTTACGAGGGAGACACTGAAGCTTTCTTT | CASSYEGDTEAFF
TRBJ1-2 | TRBV4-3 | . | once | 15 | TGCGCCAGCAGCCAAGGTTCGGCCCTAGGGGACGGCTACACCTTC | CASSQGSALGDGYTF
TRBJ2-3 | TRBV19 | TRBD1 | . | 15 | TGTGCCAGTAGCCCGGGACAGGGGGACCCTGGGACGCAGTATTTT | CASSPGQGDPGTQYF
TRBJ2-7 | TRBV4-2 | TRBD2 | . | 16 | TGTGCCAGCAGCCAAGGGCTAGCGGGGGCTTTTTACGAGCAGTACTTC | CASSQGLAGAFYEQYF
TRBJ1-2 | TRBV11-2 | . | . | 16 | TGTGCCAGCAGCTTAGTTATCGGGGTTCCCAACTATGGCTACACCTTC | CASSLVIGVPNYGYTF
TRBJ2-1 | TRBV5-1 | TRBD2 | . | 18 | TGCGCCAGCAGCTTGGACGCTTTAGCGGGAGGGTATAGCAATGAGCAGTTCTTC | CASSLDALAGGYSNEQFF
TRBJ2-1 | TRBV2 | TRBD2 | . | 16 | TGTGCCAGCAGTGACCCCCCTAGCGGGGGGGTAAATGAGCAGTTCTTC | CASSDPPSGGVNEQFF
TRBJ1-2 | TRBV4-2 | TRBD1 | . | 15 | TGTGCCAGCAGCCAAGACCACAGGGGAGTGGATGGCTACACCTTC | CASSQDHRGVDGYTF